This T cell receptor beta chain is drawn from a study of T-cell memory formation after mild COVID-19. Study background: TCR clusters were mostly donor specific.

A few counts support this clonotype. Its antigen is still unknown. 5'RACE with constant-segment primers built TCRalpha and TCRbeta cDNA libraries with UMIs. A single record per CDR3 protein comes from TCRdb applying MiXCR to the 5' RACE reads. The sample has 180,000 or so distinct CDR3 sequences, 16% seen once; the top ten hold 2% to 2.5%. Whole-study findings and limits: Contracting clones localized mainly to CM and EM when CD4+ and mainly to EMRA when CD8+. CD4/CD8 balance characterized clones contracting day 15 to 85, and CD4+ skew characterized later expanders.

CDR1 SGHRS and CDR2 YFSETQ come from the germline V gene. This CDR3 is 13 amino acids long. V was clipped by 5 bases and J by 3 bases, with 12 bases between them. Sequenced: PBMCs or a T cell subset sorted from them (not recorded which). This chain uses TRBV5-1 with TRBJ2-7; D is possibly TRBD2 (6 bases). The receptor was derived from an adult woman who had mild COVID-19 (a few samples of this study predate the infection). Cell type and time point are not known. CDR3 sequence reads: CASRPAGSYEQYF. The DNA for the CDR3 is TGCGCCAGCAGGCCCGCGGGGAGCTACGAGCAGTACTTC.